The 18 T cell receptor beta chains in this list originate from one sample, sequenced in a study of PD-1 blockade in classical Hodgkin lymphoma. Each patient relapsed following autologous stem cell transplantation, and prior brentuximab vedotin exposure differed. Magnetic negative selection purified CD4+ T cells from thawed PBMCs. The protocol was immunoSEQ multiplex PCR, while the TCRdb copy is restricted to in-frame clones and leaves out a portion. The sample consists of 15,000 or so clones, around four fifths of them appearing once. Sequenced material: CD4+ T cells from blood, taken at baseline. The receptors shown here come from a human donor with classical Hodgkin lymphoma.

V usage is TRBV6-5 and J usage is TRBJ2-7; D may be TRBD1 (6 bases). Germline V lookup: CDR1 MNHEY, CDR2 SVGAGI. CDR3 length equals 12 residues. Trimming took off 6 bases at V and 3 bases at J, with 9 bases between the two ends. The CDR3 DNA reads TGTGCCAGCAGCTCGACAGGCTACGAGCAGTACTTC. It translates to CASSSTGYEQYF.

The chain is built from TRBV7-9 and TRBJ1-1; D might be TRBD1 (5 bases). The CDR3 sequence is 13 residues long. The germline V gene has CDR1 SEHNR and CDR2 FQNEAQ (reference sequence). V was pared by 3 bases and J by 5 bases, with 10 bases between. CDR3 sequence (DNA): TGTGCCAGCAGCTTCGGCAGGGAAACTGAAGCTTTCTTT. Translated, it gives CASSFGRETEAFF.

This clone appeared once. The CDR3 bases are TGTGCCAGCAGCGCCACCGGACACCTCCTTTCCTACGAGCAGTACTTC. Its translation is CASSATGHLLSYEQYF. The chain couples TRBV13 to TRBJ2-7; tentatively, D is TRBD1 (5 bases). From germline, CDR1 is PRHDT and CDR2 FYEKMQ (reference sequence). This CDR3 region has 16 residues. V shed 5 bases and J shed 1 base, with 18 bases lying between them. Variable domain in full (rest from reference TRBV13 and TRBJ2-7): AAGVIQSPRHLIKEKRETATLKCYPIPRHDTVYWYQQGPGQDPQFLISFYEKMQSDKGSIPDRFSAQQFSDYHSELNMSSLELGDSALYFCASSATGHLLSYEQYFGPGTRLTVT.

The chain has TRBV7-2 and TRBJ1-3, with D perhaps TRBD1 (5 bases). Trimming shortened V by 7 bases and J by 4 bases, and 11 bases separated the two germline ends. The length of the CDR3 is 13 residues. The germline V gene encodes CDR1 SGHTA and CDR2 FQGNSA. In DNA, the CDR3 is TGTGCCAGCACCACGACAGAAGGAAACACCATATATTTT. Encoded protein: CASTTTEGNTIYF.

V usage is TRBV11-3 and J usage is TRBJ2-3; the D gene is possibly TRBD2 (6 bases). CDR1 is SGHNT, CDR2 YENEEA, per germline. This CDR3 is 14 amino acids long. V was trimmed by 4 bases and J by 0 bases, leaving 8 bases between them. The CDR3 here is CASSSRGSTDTQYF. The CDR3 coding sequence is TGTGCCAGCAGCTCCCGGGGGAGCACAGATACGCAGTATTTT.

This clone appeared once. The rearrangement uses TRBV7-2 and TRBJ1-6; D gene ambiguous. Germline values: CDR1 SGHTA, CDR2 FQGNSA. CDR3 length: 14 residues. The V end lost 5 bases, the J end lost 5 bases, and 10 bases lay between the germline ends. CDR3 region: CASSARRNNSPLHF. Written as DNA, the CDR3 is TGTGCCAGCAGCGCCCGGAGGAATAATTCACCCCTCCACTTT. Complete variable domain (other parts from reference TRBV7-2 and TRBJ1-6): GAGVSQSPSNKVTEKGKDVELRCDPISGHTALYWYRQSLGQGLEFLIYFQGNSAPDKSGLPSDRFSAERTGGSVSTLTIQRTQQEDSAVYLCASSARRNNSPLHFGNGTRLTVT.

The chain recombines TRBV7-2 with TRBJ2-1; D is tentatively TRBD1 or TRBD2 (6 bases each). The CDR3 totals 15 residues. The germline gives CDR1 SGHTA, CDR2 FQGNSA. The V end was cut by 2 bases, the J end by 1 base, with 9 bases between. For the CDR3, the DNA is TGTGCCAGCAGCTTAACAGGGAGGTCCTACAATGAGCAGTTCTTC. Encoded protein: CASSLTGRSYNEQFF.

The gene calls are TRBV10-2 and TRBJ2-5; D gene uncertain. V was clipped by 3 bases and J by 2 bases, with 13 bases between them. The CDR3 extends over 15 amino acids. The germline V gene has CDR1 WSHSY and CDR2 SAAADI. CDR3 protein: CASSDWAGVQETQYF. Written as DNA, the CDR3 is TGCGCCAGCAGTGATTGGGCAGGTGTTCAAGAGACCCAGTACTTC.

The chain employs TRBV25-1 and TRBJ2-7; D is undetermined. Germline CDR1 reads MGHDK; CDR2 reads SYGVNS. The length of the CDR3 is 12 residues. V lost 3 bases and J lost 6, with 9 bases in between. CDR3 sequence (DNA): TGTGCCAGCAGTGAGCAAGGGCTCGAGCAGTACTTC. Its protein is CASSEQGLEQYF.

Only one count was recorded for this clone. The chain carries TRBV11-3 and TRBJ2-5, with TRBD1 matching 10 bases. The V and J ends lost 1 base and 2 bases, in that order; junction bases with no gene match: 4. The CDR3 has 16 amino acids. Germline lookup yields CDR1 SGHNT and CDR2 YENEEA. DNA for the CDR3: TGTGCCAGCAGCTTAGGAGGACAGGGGGTTCAAGAGACCCAGTACTTC. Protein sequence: CASSLGGQGVQETQYF. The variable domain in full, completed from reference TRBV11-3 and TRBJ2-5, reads EAGVVQSPRYKIIEKKQPVAFWCNPISGHNTLYWYLQNLGQGPELLIRYENEEAVDDSQLPKDRFSAERLKGVDSTLKIQPAELGDSAVYLCASSLGGQGVQETQYFGPGTRLLVL.

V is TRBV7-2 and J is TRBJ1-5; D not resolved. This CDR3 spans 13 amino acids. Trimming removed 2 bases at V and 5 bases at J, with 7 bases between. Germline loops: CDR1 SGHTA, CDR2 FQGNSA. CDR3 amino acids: CASSLSYHQPQHF. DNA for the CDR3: TGTGCCAGCAGCTTATCTTATCATCAGCCCCAGCATTTT.

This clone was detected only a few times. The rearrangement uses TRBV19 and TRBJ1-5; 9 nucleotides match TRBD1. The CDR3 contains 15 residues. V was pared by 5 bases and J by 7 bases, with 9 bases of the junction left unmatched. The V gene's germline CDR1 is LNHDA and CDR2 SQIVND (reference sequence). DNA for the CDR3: TGTGCCAGTAGTCCCCCGGGACAGGGAGGGCAGCCCCAGCATTTT. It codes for CASSPPGQGGQPQHF.

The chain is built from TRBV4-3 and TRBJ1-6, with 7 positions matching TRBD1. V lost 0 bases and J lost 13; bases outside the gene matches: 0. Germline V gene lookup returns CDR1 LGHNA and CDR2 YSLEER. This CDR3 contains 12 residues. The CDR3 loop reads CASSQETGPLHF. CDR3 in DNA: TGCGCCAGCAGCCAAGAGACAGGGCCCCTCCACTTT.

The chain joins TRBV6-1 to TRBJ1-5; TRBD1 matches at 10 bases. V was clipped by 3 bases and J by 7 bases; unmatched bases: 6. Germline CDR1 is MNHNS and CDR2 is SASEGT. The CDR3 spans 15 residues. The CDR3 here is CASSDFGTGVQPQHF. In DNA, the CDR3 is TGTGCCAGCAGTGATTTCGGGACAGGGGTCCAGCCCCAGCATTTT.

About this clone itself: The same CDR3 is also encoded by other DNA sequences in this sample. The CDR3, as DNA: TGCGCCAGCAGCCTAAGTGGGGGCCTGCGGGCCGGGGAGCTGTTTTTT. Translating it yields CASSLSGGLRAGELFF. The V gene is TRBV5-1, the J gene TRBJ2-2; a weak D match, TRBD1 (6 bases). The CDR3 length is 16 residues. V lost 4 bases and J 6 bases, leaving 19 bases between the germline ends. Germline loops: CDR1 SGHRS, CDR2 YFSETQ.

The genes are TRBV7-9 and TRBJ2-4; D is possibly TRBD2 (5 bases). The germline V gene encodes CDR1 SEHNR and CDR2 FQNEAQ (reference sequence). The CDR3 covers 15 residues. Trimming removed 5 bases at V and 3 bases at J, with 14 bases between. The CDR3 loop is CASSLGSRDKNIQYF. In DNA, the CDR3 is TGTGCCAGCAGCCTGGGGTCGAGGGACAAAAACATTCAGTACTTC. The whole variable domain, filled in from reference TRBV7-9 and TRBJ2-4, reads DTGVSQNPRHKITKRGQNVTFRCDPISEHNRLYWYRQTLGQGPEFLTYFQNEAQLEKSRLLSDRFSAERPKGSFSTLEIQRTEQGDSAMYLCASSLGSRDKNIQYFGAGTRLSVL.

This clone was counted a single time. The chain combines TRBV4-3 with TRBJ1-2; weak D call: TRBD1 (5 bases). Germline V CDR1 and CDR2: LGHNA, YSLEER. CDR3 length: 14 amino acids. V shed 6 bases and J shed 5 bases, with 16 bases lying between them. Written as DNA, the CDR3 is TGCGCCAGCAGTCGGGACGAAAGTGGGTATGGCTACACCTTC. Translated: CASSRDESGYGYTF.

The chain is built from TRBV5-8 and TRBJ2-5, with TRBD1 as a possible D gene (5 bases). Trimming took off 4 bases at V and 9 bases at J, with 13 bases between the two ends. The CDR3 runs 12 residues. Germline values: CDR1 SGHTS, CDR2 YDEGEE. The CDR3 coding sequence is TGTGCCAGCAGCGTGGCAGGGTCTTCCCAGTACTTC. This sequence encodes CASSVAGSSQYF.